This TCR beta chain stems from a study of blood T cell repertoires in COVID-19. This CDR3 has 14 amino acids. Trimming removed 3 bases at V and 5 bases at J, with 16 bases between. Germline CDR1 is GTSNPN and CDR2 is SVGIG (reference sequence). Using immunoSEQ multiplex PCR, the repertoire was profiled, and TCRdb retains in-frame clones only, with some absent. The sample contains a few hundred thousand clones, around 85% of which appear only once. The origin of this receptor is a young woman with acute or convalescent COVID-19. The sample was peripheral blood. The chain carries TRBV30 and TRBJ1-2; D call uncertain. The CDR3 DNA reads TGTGCCTGGAGCCTTGGGTTGGGCTTTTATGGCTACACCTTC. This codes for CAWSLGLGFYGYTF. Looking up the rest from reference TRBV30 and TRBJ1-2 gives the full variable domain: SQTIHQWPATLVQPVGSPLSLECTVEGTSNPNLYWYRQAAGRGLQLLFYSVGIGQISSEVPQNLSASRPQDRQFILSSKKLLLSDSGFYLCAWSLGLGFYGYTFGSGTRLTVV.